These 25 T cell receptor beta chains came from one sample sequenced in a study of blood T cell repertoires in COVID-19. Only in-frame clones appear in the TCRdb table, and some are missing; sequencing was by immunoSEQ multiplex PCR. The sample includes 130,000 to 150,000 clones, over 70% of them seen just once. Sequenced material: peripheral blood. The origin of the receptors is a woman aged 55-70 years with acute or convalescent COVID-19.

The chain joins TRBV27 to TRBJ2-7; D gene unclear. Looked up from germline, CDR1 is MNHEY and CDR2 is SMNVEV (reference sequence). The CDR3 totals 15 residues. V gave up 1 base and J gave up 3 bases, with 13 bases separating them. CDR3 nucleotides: TGTGCCAGCAGTTTATTTCGTCCTAGTCGCTACGAGCAGTACTTC. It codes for CASSLFRPSRYEQYF.

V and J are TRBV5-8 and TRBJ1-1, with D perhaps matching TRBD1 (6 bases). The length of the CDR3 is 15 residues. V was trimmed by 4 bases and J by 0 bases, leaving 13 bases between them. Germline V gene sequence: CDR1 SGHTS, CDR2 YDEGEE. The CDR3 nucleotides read TGTGCCAGCAGCATGCGGGGGCCGGTGAACACTGAAGCTTTCTTT. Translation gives CASSMRGPVNTEAFF.

Here the CDR3 DNA reads TGTGCCAGCAGCTTCAGGGCAGCGAACACCGGGGAGCTGTTTTTT. Encoded protein: CASSFRAANTGELFF. The rearrangement uses TRBV7-9 and TRBJ2-2; D is possibly TRBD1 (5 bases). This CDR3 has 15 residues. Trimming left V 3 bases short and J 0 bases short, with 8 bases between. The germline CDR1 and CDR2 sequences are SEHNR and FQNEAQ (reference sequence).

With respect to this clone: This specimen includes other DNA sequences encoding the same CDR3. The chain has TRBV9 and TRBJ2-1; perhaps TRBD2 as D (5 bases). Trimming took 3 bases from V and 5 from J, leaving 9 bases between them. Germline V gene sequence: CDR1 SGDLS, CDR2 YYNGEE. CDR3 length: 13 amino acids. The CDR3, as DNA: TGTGCCAGCAGCGGCGGACTTAACAATGAGCAGTTCTTC. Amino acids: CASSGGLNNEQFF.

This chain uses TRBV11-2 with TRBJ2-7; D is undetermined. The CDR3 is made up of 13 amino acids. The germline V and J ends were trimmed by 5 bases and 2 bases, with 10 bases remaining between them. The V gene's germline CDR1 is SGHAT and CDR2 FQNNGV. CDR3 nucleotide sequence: TGTGCCAGCAGCCTTACTCCTACCTACGAGCAGTACTTC. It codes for CASSLTPTYEQYF. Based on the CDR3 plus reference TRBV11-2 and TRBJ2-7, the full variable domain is EAGVAQSPRYKIIEKRQSVAFWCNPISGHATLYWYQQILGQGPKLLIQFQNNGVVDDSQLPKDRFSAERLKGVDSTLKIQPAKLEDSAVYLCASSLTPTYEQYFGPGTRLTVT.

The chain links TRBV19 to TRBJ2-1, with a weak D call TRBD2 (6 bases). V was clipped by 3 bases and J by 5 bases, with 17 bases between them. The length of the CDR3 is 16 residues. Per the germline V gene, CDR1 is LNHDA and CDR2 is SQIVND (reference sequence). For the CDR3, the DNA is TGTGCCAGTAGTATGCTCCGGCGGGAAAGGGACAATGAGCAGTTCTTC. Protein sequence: CASSMLRRERDNEQFF.

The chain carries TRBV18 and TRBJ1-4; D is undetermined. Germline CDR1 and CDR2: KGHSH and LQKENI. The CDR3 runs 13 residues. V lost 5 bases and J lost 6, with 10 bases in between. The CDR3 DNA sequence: TGTGCCAGCTCAGTGGAGGGTTATGAAAAACTGTTTTTT. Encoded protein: CASSVEGYEKLFF.

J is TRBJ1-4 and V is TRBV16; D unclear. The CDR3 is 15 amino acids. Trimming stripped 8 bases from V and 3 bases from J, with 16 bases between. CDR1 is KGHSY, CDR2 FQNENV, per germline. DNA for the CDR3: TGTGCCAGCCGAGTACGTACAGTCCCTAATGAAAAACTGTTTTTT. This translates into CASRVRTVPNEKLFF.

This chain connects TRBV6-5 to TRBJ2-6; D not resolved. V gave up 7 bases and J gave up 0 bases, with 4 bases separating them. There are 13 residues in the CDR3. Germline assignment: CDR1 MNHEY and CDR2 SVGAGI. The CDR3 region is CASIISGANVLTF. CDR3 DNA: TGTGCCAGCATCATCTCTGGGGCCAACGTCCTGACTTTC.

The CDR3 DNA follows: TGTGCCAGCAGCCGACGATTCGACAGAATAAACAATGAGCAGTTCTTC. Amino acid sequence: CASSRRFDRINNEQFF. The V gene is TRBV11-3, the J gene TRBJ2-1; a weak D match, TRBD1 (5 bases). CDR1 SGHNT and CDR2 YENEEA come from the germline V gene. This CDR3 comprises 16 residues. The ends were cut back, 5 bases at V and 5 bases at J, with 19 bases in the middle.

The CDR3 loop reads CASSLGSGGLAGGRYEQYF. In nucleotides, the CDR3 is TGCGCCAGCAGCTTAGGAAGCGGGGGACTAGCGGGAGGGCGGTACGAGCAGTACTTC. V is TRBV5-1 and J is TRBJ2-7; TRBD2 matches at 16 bases. CDR1 and CDR2 from the germline V gene are SGHRS and YFSETQ. This CDR3 spans 19 amino acids. Trimming took 2 bases from V and 4 from J; bases not matched to a gene: 12.

The CDR3, as DNA: TGTGCCAGCCGGAGGGACAGGAACACAGATACGCAGTATTTT. Translated, it gives CASRRDRNTDTQYF. The gene calls are TRBV19 and TRBJ2-3, with 8 positions matching TRBD1. CDR3 length: 14 amino acids. The trim removed 9 bases at V and 2 bases at J, leaving 7 bases unmatched. Germline V gives CDR1 LNHDA, CDR2 SQIVND (reference sequence).

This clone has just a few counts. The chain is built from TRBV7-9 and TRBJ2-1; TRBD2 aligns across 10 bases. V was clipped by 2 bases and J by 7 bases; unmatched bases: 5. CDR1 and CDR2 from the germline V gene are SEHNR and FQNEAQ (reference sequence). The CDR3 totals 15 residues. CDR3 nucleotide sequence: TGTGCCAGCAGCTTAAGCCTAGCGGGGGATAATGAGCAGTTCTTC. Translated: CASSLSLAGDNEQFF.

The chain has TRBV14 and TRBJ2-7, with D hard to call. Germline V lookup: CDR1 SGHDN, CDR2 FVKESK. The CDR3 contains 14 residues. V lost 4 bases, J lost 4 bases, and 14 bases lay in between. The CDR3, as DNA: TGTGCCAGCAGCCCTACCTCCGTCGGTTACGAGCAGTACTTC. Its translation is CASSPTSVGYEQYF.

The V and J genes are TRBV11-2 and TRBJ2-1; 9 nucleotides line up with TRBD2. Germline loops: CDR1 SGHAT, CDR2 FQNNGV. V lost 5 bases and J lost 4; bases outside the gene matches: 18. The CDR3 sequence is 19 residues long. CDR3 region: CASSGVLVRGGPSYNEQFF. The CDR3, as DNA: TGTGCCAGCAGCGGTGTTTTAGTGCGGGGGGGGCCCAGTTACAATGAGCAGTTCTTC.

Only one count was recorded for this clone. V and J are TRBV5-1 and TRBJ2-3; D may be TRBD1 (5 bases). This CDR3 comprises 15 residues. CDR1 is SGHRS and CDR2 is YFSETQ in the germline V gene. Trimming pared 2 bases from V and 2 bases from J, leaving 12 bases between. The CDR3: CASSFLTALTDTQYF. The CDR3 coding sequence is TGCGCCAGCAGCTTCTTGACAGCCCTCACAGATACGCAGTATTTT.

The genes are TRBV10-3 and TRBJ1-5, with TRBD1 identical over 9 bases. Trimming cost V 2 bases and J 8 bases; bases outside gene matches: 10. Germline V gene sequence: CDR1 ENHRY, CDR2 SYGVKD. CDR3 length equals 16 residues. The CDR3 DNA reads TGTGCCATCAGTGAGGGGACAGGGTCGGGATGGGAGCCCCAGCATTTT. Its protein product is CAISEGTGSGWEPQHF.

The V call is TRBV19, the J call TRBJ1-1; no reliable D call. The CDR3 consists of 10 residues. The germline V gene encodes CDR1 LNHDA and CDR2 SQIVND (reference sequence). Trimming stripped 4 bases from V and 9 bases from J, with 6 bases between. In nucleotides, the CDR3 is TGTGCCAGTAGTAACAAGAAAGCTTTCTTT. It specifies CASSNKKAFF. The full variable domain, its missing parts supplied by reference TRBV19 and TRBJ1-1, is DGGITQSPKYLFRKEGQNVTLSCEQNLNHDAMYWYRQDPGQGLRLIYYSQIVNDFQKGDIAEGYSVSREKKESFPLTVTSAQKNPTAFYLCASSNKKAFFGQGTRLTVV.

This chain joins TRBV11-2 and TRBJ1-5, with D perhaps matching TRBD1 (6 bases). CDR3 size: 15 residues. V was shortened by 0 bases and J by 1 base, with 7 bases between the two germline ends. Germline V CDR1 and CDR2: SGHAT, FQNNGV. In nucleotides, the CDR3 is TGTGCCAGCAGCTTAGATGGACAGAGCAATCAGCCCCAGCATTTT. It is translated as CASSLDGQSNQPQHF.

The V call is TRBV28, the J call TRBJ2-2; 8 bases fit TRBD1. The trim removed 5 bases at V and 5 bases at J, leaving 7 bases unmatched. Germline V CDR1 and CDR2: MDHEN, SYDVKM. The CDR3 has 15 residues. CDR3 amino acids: CASSLNRGRTGELFF. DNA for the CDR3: TGTGCCAGCAGTCTCAACAGGGGGAGGACCGGGGAGCTGTTTTTT.

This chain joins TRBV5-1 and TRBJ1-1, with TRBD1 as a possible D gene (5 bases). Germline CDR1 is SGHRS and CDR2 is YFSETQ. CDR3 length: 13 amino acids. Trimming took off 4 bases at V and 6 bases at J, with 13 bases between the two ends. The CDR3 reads CASSLRTSAEAFF. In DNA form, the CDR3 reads TGCGCCAGCAGCCTACGGACATCAGCTGAAGCTTTCTTT.

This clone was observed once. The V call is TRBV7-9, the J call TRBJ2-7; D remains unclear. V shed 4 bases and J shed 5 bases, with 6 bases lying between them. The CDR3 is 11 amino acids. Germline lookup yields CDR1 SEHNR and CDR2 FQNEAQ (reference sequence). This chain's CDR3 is CASSSVDEQYF. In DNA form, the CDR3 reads TGTGCCAGCAGCTCCGTAGACGAGCAGTACTTC.

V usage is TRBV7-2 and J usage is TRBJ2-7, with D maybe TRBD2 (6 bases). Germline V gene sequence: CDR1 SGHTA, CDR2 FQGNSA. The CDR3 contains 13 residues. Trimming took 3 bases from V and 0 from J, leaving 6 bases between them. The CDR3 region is CASSLTSSYEQYF. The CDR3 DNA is TGTGCCAGCAGCTTGACTAGCTCCTACGAGCAGTACTTC.

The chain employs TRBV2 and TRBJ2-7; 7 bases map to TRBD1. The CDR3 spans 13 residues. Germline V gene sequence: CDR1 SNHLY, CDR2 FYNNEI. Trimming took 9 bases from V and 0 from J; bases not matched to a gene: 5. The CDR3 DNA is TGTGCCAGTGGACAGGCGACCTCCTACGAGCAGTACTTC. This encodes CASGQATSYEQYF.

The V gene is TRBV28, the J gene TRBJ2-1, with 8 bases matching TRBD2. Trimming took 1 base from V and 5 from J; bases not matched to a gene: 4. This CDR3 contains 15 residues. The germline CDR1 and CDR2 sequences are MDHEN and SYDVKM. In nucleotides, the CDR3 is TGTGCCAGCAGTTTATATGGCGGGAGGCACAATGAGCAGTTCTTC. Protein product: CASSLYGGRHNEQFF.